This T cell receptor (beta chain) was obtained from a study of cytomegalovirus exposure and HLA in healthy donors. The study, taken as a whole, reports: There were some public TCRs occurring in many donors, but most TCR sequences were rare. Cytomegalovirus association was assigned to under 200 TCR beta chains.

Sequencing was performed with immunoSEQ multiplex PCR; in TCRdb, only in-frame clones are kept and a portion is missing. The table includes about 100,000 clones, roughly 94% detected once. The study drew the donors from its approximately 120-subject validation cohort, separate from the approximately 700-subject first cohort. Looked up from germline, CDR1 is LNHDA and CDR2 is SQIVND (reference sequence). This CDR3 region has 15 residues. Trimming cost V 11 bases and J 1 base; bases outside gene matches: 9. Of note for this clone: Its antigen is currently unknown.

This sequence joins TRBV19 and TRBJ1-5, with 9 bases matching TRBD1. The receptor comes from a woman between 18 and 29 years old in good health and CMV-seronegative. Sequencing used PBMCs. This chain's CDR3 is CASLDRGGSNQPQHF. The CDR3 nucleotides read TGTGCCTCCTTGGACAGGGGAGGAAGCAATCAGCCCCAGCATTTT.